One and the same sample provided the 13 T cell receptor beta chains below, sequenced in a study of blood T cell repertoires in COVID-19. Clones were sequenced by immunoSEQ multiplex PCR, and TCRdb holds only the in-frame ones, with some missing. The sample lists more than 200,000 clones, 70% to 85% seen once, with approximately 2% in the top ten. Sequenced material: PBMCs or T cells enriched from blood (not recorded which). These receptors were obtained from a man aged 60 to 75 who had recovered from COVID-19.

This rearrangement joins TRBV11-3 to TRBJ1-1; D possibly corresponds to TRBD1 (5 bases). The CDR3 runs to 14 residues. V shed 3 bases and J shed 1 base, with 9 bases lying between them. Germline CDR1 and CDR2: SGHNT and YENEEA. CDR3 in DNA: TGTGCCAGCAGCTTCGGCGACAGGAACACTGAAGCTTTCTTT. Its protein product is CASSFGDRNTEAFF.

CDR3: CASSAGQGDRDEQFF. The CDR3, as DNA: TGTGCCAGCAGCGCAGGACAGGGGGACCGCGATGAGCAGTTCTTC. The V gene is TRBV9, the J gene TRBJ2-1; 10 bases fit TRBD1. V gave up 3 bases and J gave up 8 bases; unmatched junction bases: 8. The CDR3 covers 15 residues. The V gene's germline CDR1 is SGDLS and CDR2 YYNGEE.

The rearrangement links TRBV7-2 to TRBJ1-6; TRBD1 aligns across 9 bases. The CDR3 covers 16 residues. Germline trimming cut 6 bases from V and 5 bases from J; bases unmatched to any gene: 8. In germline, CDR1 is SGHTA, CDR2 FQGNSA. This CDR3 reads CASRVTGGANNSPLHF. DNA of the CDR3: TGTGCCAGCAGGGTGACAGGGGGGGCGAATAATTCACCCCTCCACTTT.

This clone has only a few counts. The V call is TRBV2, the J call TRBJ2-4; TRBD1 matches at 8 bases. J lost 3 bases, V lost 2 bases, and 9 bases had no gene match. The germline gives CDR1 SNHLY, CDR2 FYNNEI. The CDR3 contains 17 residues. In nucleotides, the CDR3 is TGTGCCAGCAGTGAATGGGTTACAGGGGGAGTCAAAAACATTCAGTACTTC. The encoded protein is CASSEWVTGGVKNIQYF.

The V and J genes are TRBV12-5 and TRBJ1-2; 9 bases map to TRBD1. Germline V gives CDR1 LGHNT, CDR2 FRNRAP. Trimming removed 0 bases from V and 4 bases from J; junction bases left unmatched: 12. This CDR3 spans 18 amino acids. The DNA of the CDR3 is TGTGCTAGTGGTTTGGTAGCCGGGACAGGGAATGGGAGCTATGGCTACACCTTC. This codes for CASGLVAGTGNGSYGYTF.

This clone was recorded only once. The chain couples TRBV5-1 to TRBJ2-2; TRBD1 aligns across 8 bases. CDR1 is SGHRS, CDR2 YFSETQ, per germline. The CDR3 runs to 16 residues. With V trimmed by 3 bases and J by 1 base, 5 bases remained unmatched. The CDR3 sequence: CASSYFGTGNTGELFF. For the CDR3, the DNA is TGCGCCAGCAGCTACTTCGGGACAGGGAACACCGGGGAGCTGTTTTTT.

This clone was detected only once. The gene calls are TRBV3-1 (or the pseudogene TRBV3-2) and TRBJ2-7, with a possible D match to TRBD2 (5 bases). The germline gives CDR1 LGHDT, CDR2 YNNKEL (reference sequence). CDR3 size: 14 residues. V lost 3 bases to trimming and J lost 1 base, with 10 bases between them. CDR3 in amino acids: CASSHGESSYEQYF. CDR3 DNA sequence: TGTGCCAGCAGCCATGGGGAGAGTTCCTACGAGCAGTACTTC.

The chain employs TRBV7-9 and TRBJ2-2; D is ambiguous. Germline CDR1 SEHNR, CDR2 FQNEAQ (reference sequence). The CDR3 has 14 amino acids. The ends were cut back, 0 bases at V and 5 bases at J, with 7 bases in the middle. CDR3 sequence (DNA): TGTGCCAGCAGCTTAGCACTGATGACCGGGGAGCTGTTTTTT. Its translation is CASSLALMTGELFF. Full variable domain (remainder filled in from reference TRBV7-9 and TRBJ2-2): DTGVSQNPRHKITKRGQNVTFRCDPISEHNRLYWYRQTLGQGPEFLTYFQNEAQLEKSRLLSDRFSAERPKGSFSTLEIQRTEQGDSAMYLCASSLALMTGELFFGEGSRLTVL.

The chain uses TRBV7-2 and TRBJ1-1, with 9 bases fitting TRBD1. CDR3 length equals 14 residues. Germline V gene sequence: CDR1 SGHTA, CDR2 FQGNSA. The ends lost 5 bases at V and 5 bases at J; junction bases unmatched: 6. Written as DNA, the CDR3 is TGTGCCAGCAGCGTACAGGGGGCGCGTACTGAAGCTTTCTTT. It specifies CASSVQGARTEAFF.

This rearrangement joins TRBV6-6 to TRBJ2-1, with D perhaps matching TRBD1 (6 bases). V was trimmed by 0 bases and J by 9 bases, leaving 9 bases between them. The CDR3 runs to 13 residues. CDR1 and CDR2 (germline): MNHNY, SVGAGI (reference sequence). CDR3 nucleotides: TGTGCCAGCAGTTACTCGAGGGGGAGTGAGCAGTTCTTC. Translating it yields CASSYSRGSEQFF.

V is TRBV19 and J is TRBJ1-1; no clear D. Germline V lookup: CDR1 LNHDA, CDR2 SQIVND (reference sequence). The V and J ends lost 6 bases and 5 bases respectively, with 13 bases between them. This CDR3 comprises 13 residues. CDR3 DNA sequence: TGTGCCAGTAGATCCCGGGGTAATACTGAAGCTTTCTTT. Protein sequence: CASRSRGNTEAFF.

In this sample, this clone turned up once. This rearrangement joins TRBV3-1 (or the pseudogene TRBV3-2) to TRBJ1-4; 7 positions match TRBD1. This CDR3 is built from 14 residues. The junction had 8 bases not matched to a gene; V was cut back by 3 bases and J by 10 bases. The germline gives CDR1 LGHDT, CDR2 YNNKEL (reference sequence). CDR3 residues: CASSQETGDVKLFF. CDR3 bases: TGTGCCAGCAGCCAGGAAACAGGGGATGTAAAACTGTTTTTT.

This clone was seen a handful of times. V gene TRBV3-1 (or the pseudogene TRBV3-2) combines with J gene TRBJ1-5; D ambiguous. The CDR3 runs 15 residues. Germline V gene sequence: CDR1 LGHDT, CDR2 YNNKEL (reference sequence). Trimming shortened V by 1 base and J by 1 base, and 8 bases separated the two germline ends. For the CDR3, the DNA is TGTGCCAGCAGCCAAGGTCACAGAAGCAATCAGCCCCAGCATTTT. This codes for CASSQGHRSNQPQHF.